This entry is about one T cell receptor (beta chain). This clonotype was seen just once. Its recognized antigen is unknown. Base qualities are not provided; no much larger clone lies one nucleotide away. A single read is weak support. The lymph node samples were taken from the axillary draining lymph nodes of breast cancer patients. This entry is derived from a study of breast tumors, draining lymph nodes, adjacent tissues (dated by TCRdb to the mid-2010s). For the wider study: TCR beta repertoires were compared across tumor, adjacent nontumor tissue and axillary lymph nodes obtained from breast cancer patients. In human breast cancer, the study set out to evaluate how tumor, surrounding tissue and draining lymph node repertoires relate to one another and whether T cells may move between these sites. Here is what the overall study found, with its caveats: The conclusion that tumor T cells originate in lymph nodes was presented as consistent with a hypothesis rather than as directly demonstrated. The data were considered consistent with most tumor T cells being derived from the lymph node and subsequently expanding within tumor tissue. Tumor T-cell repertoires showed less diversity than lymph node repertoires and more diversity than nontumor tissue repertoires, and tumor T-cell repertoires showed preferential V and J gene usage. Tumor and nontumor tissue repertoires were significantly more similar in luminal-like than in basal-like breast cancer.

Sequencing took place on an Illumina HiSeq 2000. TCR beta chain libraries were generated by multiplex PCR amplification. High-throughput sequencing was used to analyze the amplified TCR beta chain products. TCRdb passed the public sequencing reads through fastp at Q25 and MiXCR, retaining productive beta sequences. CDR3 protein sequences are deduplicated, and each keeps its most common genes and DNA. Present in this sample are 150,000 to 200,000 distinct CDR3 sequences, about 30% of which were seen just once. The ten top clones hold around 4% of the sample. V sheds 0 bases and J sheds 4 bases, leaving 16 bases between their ends. The CDR3, from cysteine to phenylalanine, totals 16 residues. Only the CDR3 DNA is retained, 48 bases long and in frame from the first base. The germline V gene specifies SGHRS as CDR1 and YFSETQ as CDR2.

The origin of this receptor is a female donor with breast cancer. Some clones in this sample may be carry-over from other donors' samples. The sequenced sample was axillary lymph node tissue. The rearranged segments are TRBV5-1 and TRBJ2-5; tentative D gene TRBD1, with 5 bases matching. CDR3 reads: CASSLEGQGASETQYF. In nucleotide form, the sequence is TGCGCCAGCAGCTTGGAAGGCCAAGGGGCTTCAGAGACCCAGTACTTC.